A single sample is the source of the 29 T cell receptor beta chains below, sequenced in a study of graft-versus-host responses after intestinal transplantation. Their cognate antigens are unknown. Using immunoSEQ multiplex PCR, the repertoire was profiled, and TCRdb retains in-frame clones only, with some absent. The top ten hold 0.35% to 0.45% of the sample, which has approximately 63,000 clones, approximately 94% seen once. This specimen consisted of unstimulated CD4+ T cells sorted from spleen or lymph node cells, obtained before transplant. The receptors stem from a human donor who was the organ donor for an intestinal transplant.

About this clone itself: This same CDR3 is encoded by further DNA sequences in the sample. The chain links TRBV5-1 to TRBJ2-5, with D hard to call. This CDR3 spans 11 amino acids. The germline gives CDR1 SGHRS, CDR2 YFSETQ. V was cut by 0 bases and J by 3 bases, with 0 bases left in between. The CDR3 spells CASSLEETQYF. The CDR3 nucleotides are TGCGCCAGCAGCTTGGAAGAGACCCAGTACTTC. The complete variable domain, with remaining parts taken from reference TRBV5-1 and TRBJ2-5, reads KAGVTQTPRYLIKTRGQQVTLSCSPISGHRSVSWYQQTPGQGLQFLFEYFSETQRNKGNFPGRFSGRQFSNSRSEMNVSTLELGDSALYLCASSLEETQYFGPGTRLLVL.

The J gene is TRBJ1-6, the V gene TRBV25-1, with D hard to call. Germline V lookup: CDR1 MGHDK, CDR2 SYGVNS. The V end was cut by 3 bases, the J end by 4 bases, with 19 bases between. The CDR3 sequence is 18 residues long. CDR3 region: CASSDPHYAVGYNSPLHF. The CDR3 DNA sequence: TGTGCCAGCAGTGATCCCCATTATGCGGTGGGATATAATTCACCCCTCCACTTT.

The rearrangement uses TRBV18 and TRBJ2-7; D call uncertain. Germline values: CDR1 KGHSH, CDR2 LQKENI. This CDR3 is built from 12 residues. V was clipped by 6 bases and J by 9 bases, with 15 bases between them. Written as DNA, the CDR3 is TGTGCCAGCTCTCCTTCACCCCACGGGCAGTACTTC. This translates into CASSPSPHGQYF.

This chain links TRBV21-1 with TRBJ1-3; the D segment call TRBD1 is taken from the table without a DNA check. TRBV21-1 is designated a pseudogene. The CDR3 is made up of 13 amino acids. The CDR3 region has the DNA TGTGCCAGCCATAACAGGGTCCGAAACACCATATATTTT. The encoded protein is CASHNRVRNTIYF.

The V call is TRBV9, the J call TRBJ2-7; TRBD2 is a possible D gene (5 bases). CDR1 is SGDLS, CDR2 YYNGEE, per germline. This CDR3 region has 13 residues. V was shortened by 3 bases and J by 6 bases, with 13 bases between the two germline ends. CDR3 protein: CASSEATGSEQYF. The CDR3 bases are TGTGCCAGCAGCGAGGCGACGGGGAGCGAGCAGTACTTC.

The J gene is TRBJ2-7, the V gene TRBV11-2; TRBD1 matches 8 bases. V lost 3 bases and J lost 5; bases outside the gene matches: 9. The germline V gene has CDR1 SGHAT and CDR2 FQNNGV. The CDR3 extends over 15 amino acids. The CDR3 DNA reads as TGTGCCAGCAGCTTCGGGACAGGAAAAGGCAACGAGCAGTACTTC. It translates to CASSFGTGKGNEQYF. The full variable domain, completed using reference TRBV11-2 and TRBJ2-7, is EAGVAQSPRYKIIEKRQSVAFWCNPISGHATLYWYQQILGQGPKLLIQFQNNGVVDDSQLPKDRFSAERLKGVDSTLKIQPAKLEDSAVYLCASSFGTGKGNEQYFGPGTRLTVT.

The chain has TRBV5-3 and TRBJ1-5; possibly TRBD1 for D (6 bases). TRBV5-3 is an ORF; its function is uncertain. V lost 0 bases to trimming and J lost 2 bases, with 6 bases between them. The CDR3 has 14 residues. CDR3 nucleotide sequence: TGTGCCAGAAGCTTGGGACAGGGCAATCAGCCCCAGCATTTT. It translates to CARSLGQGNQPQHF.

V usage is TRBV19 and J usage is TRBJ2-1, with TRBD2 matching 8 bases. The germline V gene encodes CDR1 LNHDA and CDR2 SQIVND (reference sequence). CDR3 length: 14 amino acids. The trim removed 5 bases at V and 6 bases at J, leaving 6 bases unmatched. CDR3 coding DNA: TGTGCCAGTAGTTCTAGCGGGTACGGCAATGAGCAGTTCTTC. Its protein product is CASSSSGYGNEQFF.

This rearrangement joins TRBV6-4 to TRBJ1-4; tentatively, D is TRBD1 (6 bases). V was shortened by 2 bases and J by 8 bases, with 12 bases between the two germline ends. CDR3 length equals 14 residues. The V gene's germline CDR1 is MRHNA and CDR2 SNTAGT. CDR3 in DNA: TGTGCCAGCAGTGACAAAAGGGGGAAAGAAAAACTGTTTTTT. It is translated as CASSDKRGKEKLFF.

CDR3 nucleotides: TGTGCCAGCACTCCCGGTGCGACTTTTCAAGAGACCCAGTACTTC. This sequence encodes CASTPGATFQETQYF. The chain carries TRBV7-9 and TRBJ2-5; D call uncertain. This CDR3 is 15 amino acids long. The germline CDR1 and CDR2 sequences are SEHNR and FQNEAQ (reference sequence). Trimming removed 7 bases from V and 2 bases from J, with 17 bases in between.

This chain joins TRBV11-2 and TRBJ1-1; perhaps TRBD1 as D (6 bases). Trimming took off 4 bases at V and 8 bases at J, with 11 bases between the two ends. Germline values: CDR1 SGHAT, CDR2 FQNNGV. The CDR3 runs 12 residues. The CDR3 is CASSSQGPEAFF. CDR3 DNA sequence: TGTGCCAGCAGCTCCCAGGGGCCGGAAGCTTTCTTT.

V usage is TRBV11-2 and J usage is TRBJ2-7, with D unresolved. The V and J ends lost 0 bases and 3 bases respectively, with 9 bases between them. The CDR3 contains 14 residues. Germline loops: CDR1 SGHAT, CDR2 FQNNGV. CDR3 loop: CASSLDLGNYEQYF. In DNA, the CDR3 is TGTGCCAGCAGCTTAGATCTAGGGAACTACGAGCAGTACTTC.

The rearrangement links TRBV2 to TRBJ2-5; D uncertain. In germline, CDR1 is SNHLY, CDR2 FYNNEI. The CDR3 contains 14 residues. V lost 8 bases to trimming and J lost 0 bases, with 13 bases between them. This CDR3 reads CASLLKEYQETQYF. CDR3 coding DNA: TGTGCCAGCTTGTTGAAAGAGTACCAAGAGACCCAGTACTTC. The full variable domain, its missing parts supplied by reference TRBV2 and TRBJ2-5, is EPEVTQTPSHQVTQMGQEVILRCVPISNHLYFYWYRQILGQKVEFLVSFYNNEISEKSEIFDDQFSVERPDGSNFTLKIRSTKLEDSAMYFCASLLKEYQETQYFGPGTRLLVL.

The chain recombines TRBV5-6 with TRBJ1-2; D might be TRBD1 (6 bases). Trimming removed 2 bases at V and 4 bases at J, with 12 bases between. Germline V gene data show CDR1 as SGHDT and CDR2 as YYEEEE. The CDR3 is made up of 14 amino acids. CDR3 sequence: CASSFIDRPYGYTF. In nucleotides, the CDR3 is TGTGCCAGCAGCTTCATCGACAGGCCCTATGGCTACACCTTC.

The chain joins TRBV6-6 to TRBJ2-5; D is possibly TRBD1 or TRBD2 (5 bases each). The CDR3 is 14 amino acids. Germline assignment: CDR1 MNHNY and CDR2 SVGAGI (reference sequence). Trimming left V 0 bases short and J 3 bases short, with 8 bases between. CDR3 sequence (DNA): TGTGCCAGCAGTTACTCGAGGGGTAAAGAGACCCAGTACTTC. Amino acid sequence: CASSYSRGKETQYF.

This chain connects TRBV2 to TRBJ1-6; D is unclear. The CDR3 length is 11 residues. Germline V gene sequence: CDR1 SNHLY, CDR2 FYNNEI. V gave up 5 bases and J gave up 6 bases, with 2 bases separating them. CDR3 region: CASSPNSPLHF. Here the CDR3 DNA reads TGTGCCAGCAGTCCTAATTCACCCCTCCACTTT. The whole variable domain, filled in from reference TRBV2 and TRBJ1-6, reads EPEVTQTPSHQVTQMGQEVILRCVPISNHLYFYWYRQILGQKVEFLVSFYNNEISEKSEIFDDQFSVERPDGSNFTLKIRSTKLEDSAMYFCASSPNSPLHFGNGTRLTVT.

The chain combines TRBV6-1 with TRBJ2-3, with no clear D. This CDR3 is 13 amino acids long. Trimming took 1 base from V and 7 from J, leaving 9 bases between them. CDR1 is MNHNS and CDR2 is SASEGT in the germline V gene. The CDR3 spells CASSEGRRYTQYF. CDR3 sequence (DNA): TGTGCCAGCAGTGAAGGCCGGCGTTATACGCAGTATTTT.

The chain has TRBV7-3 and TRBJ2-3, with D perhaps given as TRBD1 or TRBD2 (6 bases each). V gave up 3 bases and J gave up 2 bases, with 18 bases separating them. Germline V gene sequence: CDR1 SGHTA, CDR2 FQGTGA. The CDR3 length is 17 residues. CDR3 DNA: TGTGCCAGCAGCTTCGGTAGGGGGGCCGGCCTCACAGATACGCAGTATTTT. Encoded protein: CASSFGRGAGLTDTQYF.

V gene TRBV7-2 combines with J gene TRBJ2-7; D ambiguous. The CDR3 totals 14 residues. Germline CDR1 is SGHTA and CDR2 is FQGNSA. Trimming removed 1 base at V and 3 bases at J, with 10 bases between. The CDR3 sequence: CASSLEARIYEQYF. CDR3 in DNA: TGTGCCAGCAGCTTAGAGGCACGCATCTACGAGCAGTACTTC.

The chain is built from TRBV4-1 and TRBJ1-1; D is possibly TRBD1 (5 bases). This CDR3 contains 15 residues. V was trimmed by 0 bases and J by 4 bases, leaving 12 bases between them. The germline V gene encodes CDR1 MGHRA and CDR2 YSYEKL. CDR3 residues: CASSQDTRTSTEAFF. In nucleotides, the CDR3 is TGCGCCAGCAGCCAAGACACCCGGACAAGCACTGAAGCTTTCTTT.

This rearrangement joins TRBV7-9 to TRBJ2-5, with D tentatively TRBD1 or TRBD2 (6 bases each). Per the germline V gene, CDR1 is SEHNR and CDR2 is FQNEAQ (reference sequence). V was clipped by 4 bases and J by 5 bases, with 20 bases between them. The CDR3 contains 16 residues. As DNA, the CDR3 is TGTGCCAGCAGCTCCCCCTCCGCAAGAGGGGGGGAGACCCAGTACTTC. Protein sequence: CASSSPSARGGETQYF.

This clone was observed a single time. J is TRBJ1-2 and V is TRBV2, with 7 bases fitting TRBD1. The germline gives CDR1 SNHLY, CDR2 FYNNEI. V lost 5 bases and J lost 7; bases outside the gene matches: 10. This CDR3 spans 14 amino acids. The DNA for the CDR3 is TGTGCCAGCAGTCTGCTACAGGGGTTGTCTGGCTACACCTTC. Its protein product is CASSLLQGLSGYTF.

This CDR3 reads CASSSATGGGQPQHF. The CDR3, as DNA: TGTGCCAGCAGTTCCGCGACAGGGGGCGGACAGCCCCAGCATTTT. The chain is built from TRBV6-5 and TRBJ1-5; 10 bases are shared with TRBD1. V lost 4 bases and J lost 7; bases outside the gene matches: 7. Germline assignment: CDR1 MNHEY and CDR2 SVGAGI. CDR3 size: 15 residues.

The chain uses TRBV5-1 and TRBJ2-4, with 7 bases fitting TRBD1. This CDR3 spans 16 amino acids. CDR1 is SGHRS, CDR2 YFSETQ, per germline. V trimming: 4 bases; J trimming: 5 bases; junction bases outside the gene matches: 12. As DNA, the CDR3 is TGCGCCAGCAGCGTCGGGACAGCCCGTTTTGAAAACATTCAGTACTTC. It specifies CASSVGTARFENIQYF.

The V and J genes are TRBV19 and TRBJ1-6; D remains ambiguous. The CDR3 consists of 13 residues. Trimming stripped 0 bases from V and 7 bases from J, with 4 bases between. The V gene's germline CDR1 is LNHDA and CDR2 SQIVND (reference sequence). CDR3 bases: TGTGCCAGTAGTATAGATCACAATTCACCCCTCCACTTT. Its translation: CASSIDHNSPLHF.

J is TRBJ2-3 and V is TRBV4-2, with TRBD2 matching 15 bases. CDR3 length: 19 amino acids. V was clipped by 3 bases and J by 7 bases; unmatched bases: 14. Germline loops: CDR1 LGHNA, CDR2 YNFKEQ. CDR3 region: CASSQFNSRTSGGANTQYF. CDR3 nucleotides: TGTGCCAGCAGCCAGTTTAACTCCAGGACTAGCGGGGGGGCGAATACGCAGTATTTT.

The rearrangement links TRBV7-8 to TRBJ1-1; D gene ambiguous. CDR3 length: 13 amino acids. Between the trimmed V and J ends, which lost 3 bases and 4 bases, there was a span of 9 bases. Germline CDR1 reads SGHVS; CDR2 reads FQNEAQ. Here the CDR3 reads CASSFGVGTEAFF. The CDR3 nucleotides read TGTGCCAGCAGCTTCGGGGTGGGCACTGAAGCTTTCTTT.

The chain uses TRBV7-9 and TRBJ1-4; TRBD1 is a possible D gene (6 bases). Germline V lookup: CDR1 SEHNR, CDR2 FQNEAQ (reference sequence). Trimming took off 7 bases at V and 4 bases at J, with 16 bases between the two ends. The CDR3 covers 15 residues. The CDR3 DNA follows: TGTGCCAGCACCCTCAGACAGGCCAATAATGAAAAACTGTTTTTT. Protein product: CASTLRQANNEKLFF. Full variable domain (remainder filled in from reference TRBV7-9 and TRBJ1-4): DTGVSQNPRHKITKRGQNVTFRCDPISEHNRLYWYRQTLGQGPEFLTYFQNEAQLEKSRLLSDRFSAERPKGSFSTLEIQRTEQGDSAMYLCASTLRQANNEKLFFGSGTQLSVL.

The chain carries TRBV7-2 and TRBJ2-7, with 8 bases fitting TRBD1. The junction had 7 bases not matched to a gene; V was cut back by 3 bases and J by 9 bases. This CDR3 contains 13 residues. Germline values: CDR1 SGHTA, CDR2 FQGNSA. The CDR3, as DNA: TGTGCCAGCAGCTTTTTCGACAGGGGCGGGCAGTACTTC. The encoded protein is CASSFFDRGGQYF.